This TCR beta chain was sequenced in a study of blood T cell repertoires in COVID-19 (dated by TCRdb to 2018 to 2020). Study-wide context: Samples covering the acute and convalescent phases of COVID-19 were provided by collaborators in the United States, Italy and Spain. The material from the prospective study consisted of cDNA or gDNA derived from T cells, B-cell-depleted T cells, or PBMCs. Deeply sampled blood TCRbeta repertoires from subjects exposed to, actively infected with, or recovered from COVID-19 were included in the dataset. The repertoires were made available in a free public database intended to serve as a resource for research on the immune response to SARS-CoV-2. Samples were obtained from the ongoing ImmuneRACE study (first 160 participants) and from over a thousand subjects provided by 6 global collaborators. Nearly every sample came with metadata listing a de-identified subject ID, COVID-19 status, age in years and sex. Where available, HLA class I and class II types were taken from metadata supplied by the sample provider and were not determined by assay-based typing.

Each collaborating institution followed its own protocols to collect whole blood in K2EDTA tubes. For TCRbeta analysis, collaborator samples were shipped as frozen whole blood, as isolated PBMCs, or as DNA extracted from either sample type. The germline V gene encodes CDR1 SNHLY and CDR2 FYNNEI. Spanning cysteine to phenylalanine, the CDR3 consists of 15 amino acids. The retained sequence is limited to the CDR3, 45 bases, with the frame set at the first base. Germline trimming amounts to 0 bases on V and 7 bases on J, with 4 as the count of junction bases outside the gene matches. As regards this clone: What this receptor recognizes is not known. The sample holds no much larger clone one base away, and base qualities are not on file.

General study outcomes and caveats: Clinical and demographic metadata were provided uncurated, with the amount varying by source and participant.

TCRbeta CDR3 regions were amplified from genomic DNA using the immunoSEQ Assay, a bias-controlled multiplex PCR. The authors' analysis ran thus. Within the assay, amplification of reference gene primers was used to estimate how many nucleated cells each sample contained. To quantify the absolute abundance of each unique TCRbeta CDR3 rearrangement, sequence reads were collapsed and filtered. For each sample, productive Simpson clonality was calculated as the square root of Simpson's diversity index across productive rearrangements. TCRdb took over this immuneACCESS table, retaining in-frame rearrangements with V and J assigned. Such tables are incomplete; in checked studies, under half of the missing clones stem from an unresolved V gene, and the remainder is unexplained. V, J and clone size are taken as reported in that table, and D and trimming were inferred from the DNA itself. The sample yields under 150,000 clones; roughly 88% were counted once. Of the sample, about 2.1% falls within the top ten clones.

Recombination joined TRBV2 with TRBJ2-1; 9 central nucleotides agree with TRBD2. This receptor was taken from an older man with active COVID-19. Sequencing input: peripheral blood. The DNA is TGTGCCAGCAGTGAAGCTGTTAGCGGGAGAAATGAGCAGTTCTTC. Translated, this is CASSEAVSGRNEQFF.